This record concerns one T cell receptor (beta chain) sequence. Its target is not known. The study reverse transcribed the entire isolated RNA, so it sequenced expressed TCRB transcripts. This table comes from immunoSEQ multiplex PCR, and its TCRdb copy is limited to in-frame clones, with some not included. Among around 190,000 clones listed, less than 15% were seen once. V lost 3 bases to trimming and J lost 7 bases; unmatched junction nucleotides: 5. Germline V CDR1 and CDR2: GTSNPN, SVGIG (reference sequence). The CDR3 extends over 15 amino acids. A CD45RO/CCR7/CD25/CD127/CD95/CD27 panel sorted naive, central memory, regulatory and stem cell-like memory CD4+ cells. This specimen belongs to a study of beta chain features in type 1 diabetes. Study background: Summed over all samples, the examined sorted cells came to 90 million to 120 million.

Study-level findings and limits: A possible short-template PCR bias applies equally to patients and controls. Since sequencing was performed on cDNA, cells with high TCR expression could be over-represented.

This TCR came from a young woman in good health. This sequence joins TRBV30 and TRBJ2-2, with 13 bases lining up with TRBD2. Sequencing was done on a sample of central memory CD4+ T cells from blood. CDR3 sequence (DNA): TGTGCCTGGAGCAAACTAGCGGGAGGGAACGGGGAGCTGTTTTTT. This translates into CAWSKLAGGNGELFF. The whole variable domain, filled in from reference TRBV30 and TRBJ2-2, reads SQTIHQWPATLVQPVGSPLSLECTVEGTSNPNLYWYRQAAGRGLQLLFYSVGIGQISSEVPQNLSASRPQDRQFILSSKKLLLSDSGFYLCAWSKLAGGNGELFFGEGSRLTVL.